This T cell receptor (beta chain) comes out of a study of cytomegalovirus exposure and HLA in healthy donors. This clone was counted a single time. Some clones are missing from TCRdb's copy, which holds only in-frame ones; the method was immunoSEQ multiplex PCR. The repertoire holds about 120,000 clones, with about 87% as singletons. The CDR3 totals 14 residues. The source material was PBMCs. The chain has TRBV21-1 and TRBJ2-7; the table's D call, TRBD2, was not checked against the DNA. TRBV21-1 is an annotated pseudogene. The receptor's source is a woman younger than 30 in good health and CMV-seronegative. CDR3 DNA: TGTGCCAGCAGCAAAACTAGCCAGGCCTACGAGCAGTACTTC. This gives the protein CASSKTSQAYEQYF.